This TCR beta chain was identified during a study of T cells in Graves' hyperthyroidism and ophthalmopathy (dated 2019 in TCRdb). At the level of the whole study: Peripheral blood was sampled at the time of initial diagnosis, prior to any treatment. To identify TCR V-J signatures that set the groups apart, the researchers used a discovery cohort of 100 patients, made up of approximately 43 with Graves' ophthalmopathy and about 60 with stable Graves' hyperthyroidism. Prospective prediction of ophthalmopathy was tested in an independent validation cohort of approximately 19 hyperthyroidism patients and 15 to 17 patients who later progressed to ophthalmopathy. The 100 discovery patients were randomly divided into training and test sets at a 7:3 ratio. In roughly six Graves' hyperthyroidism patients, the study also compared T-cell repertoires from thyroid tissue with T-cell repertoires from blood. Following sampling, methimazole starting at 30 mg daily was given to hyperthyroidism patients, and high-dose intravenous methylprednisolone was given to ophthalmopathy patients. TCR Vbeta CDR3 sequencing of 140 or so peripheral blood samples (43 ophthalmopathy, under 80 hyperthyroidism and approximately 17 progressor patients) is reported in the paper.

The TCR beta CDR3 regions were amplified from RNA transcripts. A first-round RT-PCR of the TCR CDR3 used the HTBI primer set with the Qiagen OneStep RT-PCR kit. A second multiplex PCR round built the libraries, followed by size selection and purification. Libraries were sequenced paired-end with 100 bp reads on an Illumina HiSeq2000. On the authors' methods: Raw data were processed with SOAPnuke, discarding reads with adapters, uncalled bases, mean Phred below 15, or no exact constant-primer or identifier match. High-quality paired reads were merged using COPE v1.2.5, and each unique nucleotide sequence was defined as a clonotype. MiTCR v1.1 was used to align the clonotypes against IMGT TRBV, TRBD and TRBJ reference segments. Only V-J combinations with frequency above 0.0001, covering about 99% of repertoires, were analysed. The TCS score was defined as the ratio of F50 (clonal expansion) to E x V (chaos), calculated using BLOSUM62-based TCRdist between CDR3 peptides within each V-J. Welch's t-statistics and random forest reduced just over 500 V-J features to 13, which were used in a naive Bayes classifier (R e1071). TCRdb reanalyzed the raw reads on its own, using fastp at Q25 for trimming and MiXCR for clone calling, and kept in-frame beta chains. Rows are unified per CDR3 protein, each entry keeping the most common DNA and genes. TCRdb, not the authors, supplied the V and J calls. The sample yields fewer than 650,000 distinct CDR3 sequences; approximately 14% were counted once. The ten top clones hold almost 6% of the sample.

General findings and caveats noted by the study authors: During validation, the model predicted progression to ophthalmopathy a median of about 6.3 months ahead of onset, with 70.59% sensitivity and 72.22% specificity. Ophthalmopathy was separated from stable hyperthyroidism by a 13 V-J signature model, with roughly 88% sensitivity and approximately 81% specificity obtained in cross-validation and 80%/75% obtained in testing. Blood samples also contained most of the expanded thyroid clonotypes (frequency above 0.001), which suggests that blood repertoires may reflect thyroid immune responses. Sample size was not statistically predetermined, and investigators were not blinded to group allocation.

Many counts were recorded for this clonotype. Its antigen remains unidentified. There are no base qualities to consult, and no much larger clone falls within one base. From the cysteine through the phenylalanine, the CDR3 covers 16 amino acids. Just CDR3 DNA is preserved here, 48 bases in frame from base 1. The V end gives up 3 bases and the J end 1 base, leaving 9 bases in the junction not matched to a gene. As encoded in the germline V gene, CDR1 is SGDLS while CDR2 is YYNGEE. Hyperthyroidism patients were aged 18 to 65 years and newly diagnosed, with disease duration of less than 2 months. Exclusion was applied to patients with uncontrolled infections, other autoimmune diseases, pregnancy or lactation. Diagnoses were based on clinical symptoms, serum thyroxine and TRAb, thyroid ultrasound and orbital computed tomography. For progressor patients, blood was drawn at the first diagnosis of hyperthyroidism, before any ophthalmopathy symptoms had appeared. Ficoll-Paque density gradient centrifugation was used to isolate PBMCs from about 9 ml of fresh peripheral blood. Progressor patients were defined as those initially diagnosed with Graves' hyperthyroidism in whom ophthalmopathy developed during follow-up. Trizol reagent was used to extract total RNA, and RNA quality was then checked on an Agilent 2100 Bioanalyzer.

Material: blood. Here the chain combines TRBV9 and TRBJ2-5; TRBD2 fits 7 bases in the junction. The receptor was isolated from a woman aged 30 to 39 with Graves' hyperthyroidism that later progressed to Graves' ophthalmopathy. The DNA sequence reads TGTGCCAGCAGCGACCGGAGCGGGACTACCCAAGAGACCCAGTACTTC. The resulting protein is CASSDRSGTTQETQYF.